Following are 9 T cell receptor beta chains from one sample sequenced in a study of blood T cell repertoires in COVID-19. Some clones are missing from TCRdb's copy, which holds only in-frame ones; the method was immunoSEQ multiplex PCR. Of approximately 59,000 clones in the sample, roughly 77% were seen once. Sample: peripheral blood. The receptors shown here come from a man of 80 years or more with acute or convalescent COVID-19.

This rearrangement joins TRBV24-1 to TRBJ2-7; 10 bases are a match to TRBD2. The trim removed 4 bases at V and 3 bases at J, leaving 5 bases unmatched. CDR1 is KGHDR, CDR2 SFDVKD, per germline. CDR3 length: 15 amino acids. CDR3 nucleotides: TGTGCCACCAGTGAGGGGACTAGCGAGTACTACGAGCAGTACTTC. Encoded protein: CATSEGTSEYYEQYF.

This clone has only one observation. The rearrangement uses TRBV20-1 and TRBJ2-1; 11 bases agree with TRBD2. Germline V gene lookup returns CDR1 DFQATT and CDR2 SNEGSKA (reference sequence). Losses at the gene ends were 3 bases for V and 6 bases for J; bases not matched to a gene: 4. This CDR3 contains 14 residues. The CDR3 nucleotides read TGCAGTGCTAGTGGACTAGCGGGTAGCAATGAGCAGTTCTTC. Its protein is CSASGLAGSNEQFF.

The V call is TRBV15, the J call TRBJ2-2; D not certain. The germline V gene has CDR1 LNHNV and CDR2 YYDKDF (reference sequence). V lost 1 base and J lost 10, with 7 bases in between. The CDR3 is made up of 12 amino acids. The CDR3 is CATSRGLAELFF. In DNA form, the CDR3 reads TGTGCCACCAGCAGAGGGCTGGCGGAGCTGTTTTTT. Complete variable domain (other parts from reference TRBV15 and TRBJ2-2): DAMVIQNPRYQVTQFGKPVTLSCSQTLNHNVMYWYQQKSSQAPKLLFHYYDKDFNNEADTPDNFQSRRPNTSFCFLDIRSPGLGDTAMYLCATSRGLAELFFGEGSRLTVL.

This chain links TRBV5-6 with TRBJ2-4; 7 bases line up with TRBD2. Germline V gene data show CDR1 as SGHDT and CDR2 as YYEEEE. Trimming took 3 bases from V and 0 from J; bases not matched to a gene: 9. This CDR3 contains 17 residues. As DNA, the CDR3 is TGTGCCAGCAGCTGGGGAGGGGTTAGGTTAGCCAAAAACATTCAGTACTTC. It encodes CASSWGGVRLAKNIQYF.

The count of this clone is one. The chain links TRBV7-2 to TRBJ2-7; 11 bases are a match to TRBD2. This CDR3 comprises 15 residues. V lost 5 bases and J lost 0; bases outside the gene matches: 3. CDR1 and CDR2 (germline): SGHTA, FQGNSA. The CDR3 here is CASSNSGGASYEQYF. DNA for the CDR3: TGTGCCAGCAGCAATAGCGGGGGGGCCTCCTACGAGCAGTACTTC.

J is TRBJ1-2 and V is TRBV9; D might be TRBD1 (6 bases). The CDR3 length is 15 residues. The V end lost 1 base, the J end lost 3 bases, and 13 bases lay between the germline ends. From germline, CDR1 is SGDLS and CDR2 YYNGEE. The CDR3 bases are TGTGCCAGCAGCGTATGGGCCAGGGGTGACTATGGCTACACCTTC. This encodes CASSVWARGDYGYTF.

The chain is built from TRBV7-2 and TRBJ2-3, with D unresolved. Trimming left V 5 bases short and J 6 bases short, with 9 bases between. CDR1 and CDR2 (germline): SGHTA, FQGNSA. The CDR3 sequence is 12 residues long. CDR3: CASSQQTDTQYF. The CDR3 bases are TGTGCCAGCAGCCAACAAACGGATACGCAGTATTTT.

V gene TRBV2 combines with J gene TRBJ1-2; D not resolved. V was trimmed by 6 bases and J by 0 bases, leaving 11 bases between them. The CDR3 runs 14 residues. Germline values: CDR1 SNHLY, CDR2 FYNNEI. CDR3 residues: CASSEVNSNYGYTF. For the CDR3, the DNA is TGTGCCAGCAGCGAGGTGAATTCTAACTATGGCTACACCTTC.

The chain couples TRBV24-1 to TRBJ2-7, with 10 bases identical to TRBD1. From germline, CDR1 is KGHDR and CDR2 SFDVKD. J gave up 5 bases and V 4 bases, and 7 bases lay outside the gene matches. CDR3 size: 15 residues. The CDR3 bases are TGTGCCACCAGTGACCCCGGGACAGGGGCAGACGAGCAGTACTTC. It encodes CATSDPGTGADEQYF.